The 31 T cell receptor beta chains below were found in one sample sequenced in a study of T cells after yellow fever vaccination. TCRdb used MiXCR to reprocess the 5' RACE reads, holding one entry per CDR3 protein. The table shows 600,000 to 750,000 distinct CDR3 sequences, with approximately 13% occurring only once. Sequenced here: PBMCs, sampled on the day of the yellow fever booster vaccination. The receptors stem from a man younger than 45 who received the YFV17D yellow fever vaccine.

The chain uses TRBV29-1 and TRBJ2-1; 10 bases fit TRBD1. V shed 8 bases and J 7 bases; nucleotides not matched to a gene: 8. Germline CDR1 is SQVTM and CDR2 is ANQGSEA. The CDR3 runs 13 residues. CDR3 amino acids: CSSAGTGENEQFF. The CDR3 DNA is TGCAGCTCCGCCGGGACAGGGGAAAATGAGCAGTTCTTC.

The chain uses TRBV29-1 and TRBJ2-3; D unresolved. With 0 bases removed from V and 4 bases from J, the gap between germline ends came to 5 bases. CDR1 and CDR2 (germline): SQVTM, ANQGSEA. The CDR3 covers 12 residues. The CDR3: CSVEDQSDTQYF. The CDR3 DNA reads as TGCAGCGTTGAAGATCAATCAGATACGCAGTATTTT.

This clonotype was detected many times. The chain has TRBV29-1 and TRBJ1-1; TRBD1 agrees at 8 bases. V shed 7 bases and J 1 base; nucleotides not matched to a gene: 5. This CDR3 region has 13 residues. Germline values: CDR1 SQVTM, CDR2 ANQGSEA. For the CDR3, the DNA is TGCAGCGGAGGGGGACAGGCGAACACTGAAGCTTTCTTT. Translation: CSGGGQANTEAFF.

The chain carries TRBV27 and TRBJ1-2; D is unclear. Germline CDR1 MNHEY, CDR2 SMNVEV (reference sequence). V was shortened by 0 bases and J by 1 base, with 12 bases between the two germline ends. CDR3 length: 16 amino acids. The CDR3 bases are TGTGCCAGCAGTTTATCGGCGGGGAATGATAACTATGGCTACACCTTC. Protein product: CASSLSAGNDNYGYTF.

V is TRBV30 and J is TRBJ2-5; D is possibly TRBD1 or TRBD2 (5 bases each). V shed 2 bases and J shed 7 bases, with 14 bases lying between them. CDR1 is GTSNPN, CDR2 SVGIG, per germline (reference sequence). The CDR3 runs to 13 residues. CDR3 nucleotide sequence: TGTGCCTGGAGTCTAGCCCGCACAGGGACCCAGTACTTC. Its translation is CAWSLARTGTQYF.

The CDR3 region has the DNA TGCGCCAGCAGCCAAGATCGGACGGACAGGGGGCTGTTTTACGAGCAGTACTTC. Translating it yields CASSQDRTDRGLFYEQYF. The chain joins TRBV4-3 to TRBJ2-7; the match to TRBD1 covers 11 bases. The V segment lost 0 bases and the J segment 4 bases; nucleotides outside the gene matches: 11. This CDR3 contains 18 residues. In germline, CDR1 is LGHNA, CDR2 YSLEER.

This clonotype was found a few times. The chain's CDR3 is CASSYSWRQGPYEQYF. DNA of the CDR3: TGTGCCAGCAGTTACTCCTGGCGGCAGGGGCCCTACGAGCAGTACTTC. This chain joins TRBV6-5 and TRBJ2-7, with D possibly TRBD1 on 6 matching bases. V was cut by 0 bases and J by 2 bases, with 14 bases left in between. The germline gives CDR1 MNHEY, CDR2 SVGAGI. The CDR3 runs to 16 residues.

The chain is built from TRBV14 and TRBJ2-2, with 7 bases identical to TRBD2. CDR3 length: 16 amino acids. J lost 4 bases, V lost 4 bases, and 9 bases had no gene match. Looked up from germline, CDR1 is SGHDN and CDR2 is FVKESK. The CDR3 DNA reads as TGTGCCAGCAGCCCTCCGGGGACTATTTTCACCGGGGAGCTGTTTTTT. Its translation: CASSPPGTIFTGELFF.

The chain recombines TRBV7-9 with TRBJ2-7, with 11 bases aligning to TRBD2. CDR3 length: 16 amino acids. Germline V gene sequence: CDR1 SEHNR, CDR2 FQNEAQ (reference sequence). V lost 4 bases, J lost 5 bases, and 10 bases stayed unmatched. The CDR3: CASSWGLAVSADEQYF. In DNA form, the CDR3 reads TGTGCCAGCAGCTGGGGACTAGCGGTTTCAGCGGACGAGCAGTACTTC.

This clonotype was seen a few times. CDR3: CSARGSEGLYEQYF. CDR3 coding DNA: TGCAGTGCTAGGGGTAGTGAAGGGCTATACGAGCAGTACTTC. The chain uses TRBV20-1 and TRBJ2-7; unclear D gene. Germline CDR1 reads DFQATT; CDR2 reads SNEGSKA (reference sequence). The CDR3 loop spans 14 amino acids. V was cut by 3 bases and J by 4 bases, with 16 bases left in between.

V gene TRBV6-5 combines with J gene TRBJ2-1; a possible D gene is TRBD1 (5 bases). V dropped 1 base and J dropped 9 bases, with 13 bases sitting between them. The germline CDR1 and CDR2 sequences are MNHEY and SVGAGI. This CDR3 has 14 residues. In nucleotides, the CDR3 is TGTGCCAGCAGTTACTATTCAGGGTTTGGTGAGCAGTTCTTC. Encoded protein: CASSYYSGFGEQFF.

The rearrangement uses TRBV18 and TRBJ2-7; no firm D call. CDR3 size: 15 residues. V lost 3 bases and J 0 bases, leaving 12 bases between the germline ends. Germline CDR1 reads KGHSH; CDR2 reads LQKENI. The chain's CDR3 is CASSPTLESSYEQYF. DNA for the CDR3: TGTGCCAGCTCACCCACATTGGAAAGCTCCTACGAGCAGTACTTC.

This clonotype was seen more than once but under ten times. The chain has TRBV29-1 and TRBJ1-2; D is uncertain. Germline V lookup: CDR1 SQVTM, CDR2 ANQGSEA. The CDR3 loop spans 11 amino acids. Between the trimmed V and J ends, which lost 7 bases and 5 bases, there was a span of 11 bases. The DNA for the CDR3 is TGCAGCGCCGGTGAGGCGTATGGCTACACCTTC. Its translation is CSAGEAYGYTF.

Ten or more counts support this clonotype. V and J are TRBV5-1 and TRBJ2-7, with TRBD1 identical over 12 bases. CDR1 and CDR2 (germline): SGHRS, YFSETQ. The CDR3 is 17 residues long. The J segment lost 5 bases and the V segment lost 1 base, leaving 10 bases of the junction unmatched. CDR3 region: CASSLSPSGQGADEQYF. The CDR3 DNA reads as TGCGCCAGCAGCTTGAGCCCCTCGGGACAGGGGGCCGACGAGCAGTACTTC.

The chain recombines TRBV7-9 with TRBJ2-2; 10 bases agree with TRBD2. CDR1 and CDR2 from the germline V gene are SEHNR and FQNEAQ (reference sequence). The CDR3 runs 17 residues. V gave up 3 bases and J gave up 4 bases; unmatched junction bases: 8. The CDR3 spells CASSFQSSGRSTGELFF. CDR3 DNA: TGTGCCAGCAGCTTCCAATCTAGCGGGAGATCCACCGGGGAGCTGTTTTTT.

V is TRBV6-5 and J is TRBJ2-1, with a tentative D call TRBD2 (6 bases). The CDR3 length is 16 residues. Germline-derived CDR1 and CDR2 are MNHEY and SVGAGI. V was clipped by 0 bases and J by 1 base, with 10 bases between them. The CDR3 DNA sequence: TGTGCCAGCAGTTACTCCACGCGGGGATCCTACAATGAGCAGTTCTTC. Its translation: CASSYSTRGSYNEQFF.

V gene TRBV10-3 combines with J gene TRBJ2-7, with 8 positions matching TRBD1. CDR3 size: 16 residues. Germline CDR1 reads ENHRY; CDR2 reads SYGVKD. Trimming at V came to 6 bases and at J to 5 bases, leaving 15 bases not matched to a gene. The CDR3 is CAIRSVGQGRTHEQYF. The DNA for the CDR3 is TGTGCCATCAGGAGCGTCGGACAGGGTAGGACCCACGAGCAGTACTTC.

The chain recombines TRBV14 with TRBJ2-1; 7 bases align to TRBD1. This CDR3 comprises 15 residues. Trimming cost V 2 bases and J 3 bases; bases outside gene matches: 4. Germline lookup yields CDR1 SGHDN and CDR2 FVKESK. CDR3 sequence (DNA): TGTGCCAGCAGCCAACTACAGGGGAACTACAATGAGCAGTTCTTC. This gives the protein CASSQLQGNYNEQFF.

This clonotype was counted only a few times. The V gene is TRBV29-1, the J gene TRBJ1-1; no clear D gene. Germline loops: CDR1 SQVTM, CDR2 ANQGSEA. Deletions cut 7 bases from V and 6 bases from J, with 12 bases between. This CDR3 spans 11 amino acids. CDR3 residues: CSGGSEPEAFF. The CDR3 DNA sequence: TGCAGCGGGGGTTCGGAACCTGAAGCTTTCTTT.

The V gene is TRBV7-9, the J gene TRBJ1-2, with TRBD1 matching 7 bases. The CDR3 is 14 residues long. V lost 1 base to trimming and J lost 4 bases; unmatched junction nucleotides: 3. The germline V gene encodes CDR1 SEHNR and CDR2 FQNEAQ (reference sequence). The CDR3 spells CASSLEDRPYGYTF. In nucleotides, the CDR3 is TGTGCCAGCAGCTTAGAGGACAGGCCCTATGGCTACACCTTC.

The chain links TRBV7-6 to TRBJ1-3, with D unresolved. The ends were cut back, 5 bases at V and 1 base at J, with 6 bases in the middle. This CDR3 spans 13 amino acids. Looked up from germline, CDR1 is SGHVS and CDR2 is FNYEAQ. CDR3 coding DNA: TGTGCCAGCAGCGCGAAATCTGGAAACACCATATATTTT. This gives the protein CASSAKSGNTIYF.

This clonotype was observed a few times. The V and J genes are TRBV18 and TRBJ2-3; TRBD2 matches 13 bases. Per the germline V gene, CDR1 is KGHSH and CDR2 is LQKENI. Trimming cost V 1 base and J 4 bases; bases outside gene matches: 14. The CDR3 runs to 20 residues. The CDR3 DNA is TGTGCCAGCTCACCACTTGGACTAGCGGGAGCTGGTATAGGAGCAGATACGCAGTATTTT. It encodes CASSPLGLAGAGIGADTQYF.

This clonotype has more than one count but fewer than ten. The chain uses TRBV19 and TRBJ2-1; unclear D gene. Per the germline V gene, CDR1 is LNHDA and CDR2 is SQIVND (reference sequence). This CDR3 spans 13 amino acids. V lost 1 base, J lost 10 bases, and 11 bases lay in between. Here the CDR3 reads CASSIAARWEQFF. The CDR3, as DNA: TGTGCCAGTAGTATAGCCGCTAGATGGGAGCAGTTCTTC.

V gene TRBV7-2 combines with J gene TRBJ2-1; the D is unclear. Germline CDR1 is SGHTA and CDR2 is FQGNSA. Trimming took 3 bases from V and 3 from J, leaving 12 bases between them. This CDR3 has 15 residues. CDR3 nucleotides: TGTGCCAGCAGCTTGTTGAGCGCTAACTACAATGAGCAGTTCTTC. It codes for CASSLLSANYNEQFF.

V and J are TRBV18 and TRBJ2-3; D not certain. V was clipped by 1 base and J by 2 bases, with 10 bases between them. Germline CDR1 and CDR2: KGHSH and LQKENI. This CDR3 has 15 residues. The CDR3 nucleotides read TGTGCCAGCTCACCACTAAGCTATGCCACAGATACGCAGTATTTT. It translates to CASSPLSYATDTQYF.

This clonotype was counted between two and nine times. The chain has TRBV9 and TRBJ2-7; D remains unclear. The CDR3 has 15 amino acids. V lost 3 bases to trimming and J lost 0 bases, with 13 bases between them. From germline, CDR1 is SGDLS and CDR2 YYNGEE. CDR3 loop: CASSAETASSYEQYF. The CDR3 coding sequence is TGTGCCAGCAGCGCCGAGACTGCAAGCTCCTACGAGCAGTACTTC.

At least ten counts were recorded for this clonotype. The J gene is TRBJ1-1, the V gene TRBV30; D possibly corresponds to TRBD1 (5 bases). Germline CDR1 reads GTSNPN; CDR2 reads SVGIG (reference sequence). The CDR3 has 11 amino acids. Trimming removed 3 bases at V and 8 bases at J, with 10 bases between. The CDR3: CAWSPGTEAFF. The CDR3 coding sequence is TGTGCCTGGAGCCCGGGGACCGAAGCTTTCTTT.

This clonotype was observed a handful of times. CDR3 sequence (DNA): TGTGCCAGCAGTTCACCACGGACTAGCGGGGTCTACGAGCAGTACTTC. It is translated as CASSSPRTSGVYEQYF. The gene calls are TRBV27 and TRBJ2-7, with TRBD2 matching 12 bases. Unmatched junction bases numbered 7, after V lost 4 bases and J lost 3 bases. Germline assignment: CDR1 MNHEY and CDR2 SMNVEV (reference sequence). CDR3 size: 16 residues.

Here the CDR3 reads CASSPQSGEQETQYF. The CDR3 nucleotides are TGTGCCAGCAGCCCCCAAAGCGGGGAACAAGAGACCCAGTACTTC. The chain is built from TRBV9 and TRBJ2-5; 7 bases align to TRBD2. CDR3 length: 15 residues. Trimming removed 4 bases from V and 2 bases from J; junction bases left unmatched: 8. Germline V CDR1 and CDR2: SGDLS, YYNGEE.

V gene TRBV6-1 combines with J gene TRBJ2-5, with D possibly called TRBD1 or TRBD2 (6 bases each). Germline V CDR1 and CDR2: MNHNS, SASEGT. V was shortened by 0 bases and J by 5 bases, with 10 bases between the two germline ends. This CDR3 has 14 amino acids. In DNA form, the CDR3 reads TGTGCCAGCAGTGAAGCCGGGGGCGGCGAGACCCAGTACTTC. As protein: CASSEAGGGETQYF.

The rearrangement uses TRBV12-3 or TRBV12-4 and TRBJ2-7; 8 bases map to TRBD2. V lost 5 bases, J lost 3 bases, and 12 bases stayed unmatched. The CDR3 covers 16 residues. The CDR3 sequence: CASSGGGLAGGYEQYF. Here the CDR3 DNA reads TGTGCCAGCAGTGGTGGAGGACTAGCCGGGGGCTACGAGCAGTACTTC.